The text below deals with one T cell receptor beta chain. The V and J ends lost 6 bases and 5 bases, in that order; junction bases with no gene match: 9. The CDR3 has 15 residues. The germline CDR1 and CDR2 sequences are MNHEY and SVGEGT. The data stem from a study of early T cells in non-severe SARS-CoV-2 infection. Study-wide context: Investigators sequenced bulk RNA drawn from unsorted whole blood, and chains remained unpaired.

A single record per CDR3 protein comes from TCRdb applying MiXCR to the 5' RACE reads. The repertoire holds about 36,000 distinct CDR3 sequences, with 6% to 8% as singletons. The input for sequencing was whole blood, taken at baseline. The V call is TRBV6-2 or TRBV6-3, the J call TRBJ1-3, with 8 bases aligning to TRBD1. This receptor was identified in an adult who was a healthcare worker with PCR-confirmed SARS-CoV-2 infection or an uninfected control (not recorded which). The CDR3 coding sequence is TGTGCCAGCAGATCACCGGGACAGGAACGAAACACCATATATTTT. Translation: CASRSPGQERNTIYF.